This TCR beta chain is drawn from a study of blood T cell repertoires in COVID-19. Overall study context: COVID-19 samples from acute and convalescent phases originated in the United States, Italy and Spain. In each case, the material was cDNA or gDNA derived from T cells, B-cell-depleted T cells, or PBMCs.

Here immunoSEQ multiplex PCR was the method, and the copy in TCRdb shows in-frame clones only, minus some. The sample holds some 190,000 clones; more than 80% are singletons and the top ten take 8.2%. This CDR3 is built from 15 residues. In germline, CDR1 is SEHNR, CDR2 FQNEAQ (reference sequence). Trimming cost V 4 bases and J 4 bases; bases outside gene matches: 5. The chain couples TRBV7-9 to TRBJ2-5; TRBD2 matches at 11 bases. Material for sequencing was peripheral blood. The TCR comes from a woman aged 55-70 years with acute or convalescent COVID-19. The CDR3 DNA reads TGTGCCAGCAGCTCGACTAGCGGGATGCGAGAGACCCAGTACTTC. Translated: CASSSTSGMRETQYF.